This T cell receptor (beta chain) appears in the sequencing data of a study of vaccination effects on CD4 cells after COVID-19 (dated by TCRdb to 2021 to 2024). In terms of the full investigation: Participants received two doses of either the BNT162b2 or the mRNA-1273 mRNA SARS-CoV-2 vaccine. Pre-vaccine samples from a couple of convalescent patients were drawn 16 days and one week before the first dose, 142 and 148 days after COVID-19 diagnosis. In both COVID-19 convalescent patients and infection-naive vaccine recipients, the study compared SARS-CoV-2 spike-specific CD4+ TCR repertoires from before mRNA vaccination with those from after it. The full study included 9 to 10 COVID-19 convalescent patients and several SARS-CoV-2-naive healthy vaccine recipients. In the study, cultures from other donors were sequenced using the Oncomine TCR Beta short-read assay on an Illumina iSeq 100. General study outcomes and caveats: Limitations of the study were the small number of convalescent patients and the absence of early post-infection timepoints. Both infection-induced and vaccine-induced clones contracted markedly at late post-vaccination timepoints, which is consistent with waning T cell responses. In convalescent patients, the post-vaccine spike-reactive repertoire was composed mainly of new vaccine-induced clones that were largely distinct from infection-induced clones.

In the ViraFEST assay, PBMC were stimulated with viral peptide pools, and TCR sequencing was then used to find antigen-specific CD4+ T cell clonotypes based on their expansion. After more than nine days of culture, CD4+ T cells were isolated with the EasySep CD4+ T cell isolation kit. Convalescent patients had PCR-confirmed SARS-CoV-2 infection between March and December 2020, before Alpha, Beta and Delta variants emerged in the United States. Around 2 million PBMC per well were cultured in IMDM with 5% human AB serum, 7.5 to 10 IU/ml IL-2 and gentamicin, plus 10 ug/ml peptides. On days 3 and 7, half of the culture medium was replaced with fresh IL-2-containing medium. Unless otherwise noted, each peptide stimulation condition was cultured in triplicate wells. Using Ficoll-Paque Plus gradient centrifugation, PBMC were separated from whole blood and then either used fresh or cryopreserved at -140C. The QIAamp micro DNA kit was used to extract genomic DNA from the cultured CD4+ T cells.

The library was prepared using the immunoSEQ multiplex PCR assay. TCR beta CDR3 sequencing was performed on DNA from the cultured, isolated CD4+ T cells. The published analysis was carried out like this. Non-productive TCR sequences were removed and reads were trimmed to the CDR3 region, keeping CDR3s of at least 7 amino acids. Antigen-specific clonotypes were identified with the MANAFEST web app by comparing expansion in peptide wells against reference cultures. To count as positive, a clone had to show expansion at FDR<0.05 compared with the reference and with all other wells, an odds ratio above 5, and a frequency above 0.1% in two replicate wells. Cross-reactive clonotypes were defined as significantly expanded in SARS-CoV-2 spike wells and in at least one common cold coronavirus spike condition. Using the stringdist R package, CDR3 similarity was measured by Levenshtein distance, and unrooted trees were constructed with ape in R 3.6.1. TCRdb obtained this table from immuneACCESS and retained in-frame rearrangements with V and J assigned. These tables miss some clones; where compared with another copy, unresolved V genes account for less than half of the shortfall, and the remainder is unexplained. That table supplies the V and J calls and clone size; D and trimming were determined from the DNA. The sample includes roughly 45,000 clones, with under 80% observed a single time. The top ten constitute roughly 30% of the sample.

From its cysteine to its phenylalanine, the CDR3 spans 16 amino acids. The kept DNA is CDR3 alone, 48 bases in frame from the first base. CDR1 and CDR2 are read off the germline V gene as SGHVS and FQNEAQ. Deletion took 1 base off V and 8 bases off J, with a span of 20 bases between the germline ends. About this clone: There is no known antigen for this receptor. No quality values exist for individual bases; no much larger clone is one base distant.

Rearrangement joined TRBV7-8 to TRBJ1-2, and the D gene may be TRBD1, 6 bases matching. The TCR originated in a human donor who had a prior SARS-CoV-2 infection. Sequenced here: CD4+ T cells from PBMCs cultured with a peptide pool, sampled before COVID-19 vaccination. The CDR3 amino acid sequence is: CASSLVRDTRGGGYTF. The DNA sequence follows: TGTGCCAGCAGCTTAGTTAGGGACACGCGAGGGGGAGGCTACACCTTC.